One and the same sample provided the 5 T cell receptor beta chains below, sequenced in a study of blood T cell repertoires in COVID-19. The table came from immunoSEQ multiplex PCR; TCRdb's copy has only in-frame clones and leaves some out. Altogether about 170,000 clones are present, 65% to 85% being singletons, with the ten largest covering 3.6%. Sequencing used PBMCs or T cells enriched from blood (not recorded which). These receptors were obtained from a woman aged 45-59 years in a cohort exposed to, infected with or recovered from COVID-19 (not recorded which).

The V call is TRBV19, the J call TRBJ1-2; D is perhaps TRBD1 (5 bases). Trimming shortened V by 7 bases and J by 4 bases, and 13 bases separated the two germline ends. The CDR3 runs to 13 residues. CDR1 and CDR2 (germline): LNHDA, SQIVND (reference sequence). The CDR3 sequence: CASTLYRSYGYTF. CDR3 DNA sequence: TGTGCCAGTACTCTCTACAGGAGCTATGGCTACACCTTC.

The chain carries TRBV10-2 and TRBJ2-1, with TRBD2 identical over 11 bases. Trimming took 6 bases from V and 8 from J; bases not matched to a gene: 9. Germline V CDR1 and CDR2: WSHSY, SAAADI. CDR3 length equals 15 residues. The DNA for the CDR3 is TGCGCCAGCAGCTTTACTAGCGGGAGTCGTCATGAGCAGTTCTTC. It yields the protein CASSFTSGSRHEQFF.

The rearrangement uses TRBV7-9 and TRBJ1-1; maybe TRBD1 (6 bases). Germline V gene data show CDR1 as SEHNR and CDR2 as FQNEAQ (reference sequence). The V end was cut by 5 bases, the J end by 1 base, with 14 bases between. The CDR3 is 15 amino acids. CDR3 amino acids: CASSASGGANTEAFF. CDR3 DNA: TGTGCCAGCAGCGCTAGTGGGGGGGCGAACACTGAAGCTTTCTTT.

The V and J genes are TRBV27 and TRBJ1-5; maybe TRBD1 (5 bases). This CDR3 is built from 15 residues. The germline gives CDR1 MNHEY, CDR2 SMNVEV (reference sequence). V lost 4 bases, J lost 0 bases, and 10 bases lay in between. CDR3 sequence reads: CASSWGRNSNQPQHF. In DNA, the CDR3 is TGTGCCAGCAGTTGGGGCCGTAATAGCAATCAGCCCCAGCATTTT.

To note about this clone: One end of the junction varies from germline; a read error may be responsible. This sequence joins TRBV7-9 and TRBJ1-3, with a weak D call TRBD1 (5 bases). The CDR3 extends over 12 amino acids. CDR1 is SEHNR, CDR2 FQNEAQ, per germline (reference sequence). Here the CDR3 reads CASSLGMRDGNF. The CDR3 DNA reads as TGTGCCAGCAGCTTAGGCATGCGGGACGGAAATTTT.